Listed here are 21 T cell receptor beta chains from one sample, sequenced in a study of blood T cells in healthy people across ages. Sample-barcoded 5' priming and a J-beta primer mix drove a second PCR of about 6 to 12 cycles. TCRdb itself ran the 5' RACE reads through MiXCR, one entry per CDR3 protein. The sample carries about 780,000 distinct CDR3 sequences, 35% to 60% recorded once. Material: blood. These receptors all stem from a man older than 75 in good health.

This clonotype was recorded a few times. The chain is built from TRBV10-3 and TRBJ2-5; no clear D gene. The CDR3 consists of 14 residues. The germline V and J ends were trimmed by 0 bases and 1 base, with 6 bases remaining between them. Per germline, CDR1 ENHRY and CDR2 SYGVKD. Here the CDR3 DNA reads TGTGCCATCAGTGAGTCGGGCAGCCAAGAGACCCAGTACTTC. Amino acid sequence: CAISESGSQETQYF.

The rearrangement uses TRBV7-2 and TRBJ1-1, with D hard to call. The germline V and J ends were trimmed by 5 bases and 0 bases, with 16 bases remaining between them. CDR3 length equals 16 residues. CDR1 and CDR2 from the germline V gene are SGHTA and FQGNSA. The CDR3 coding sequence is TGTGCCAGCAGCCCCGGTACCCGAGTCGTGAACACTGAAGCTTTCTTT. Translation gives CASSPGTRVVNTEAFF.

The J gene is TRBJ2-1, the V gene TRBV20-1, with 10 nucleotides matching TRBD1. Unmatched junction bases numbered 7, after V lost 6 bases and J lost 5 bases. Germline V CDR1 and CDR2: DFQATT, SNEGSKA (reference sequence). The CDR3 totals 14 residues. The CDR3 nucleotides read TGCAGTGCCCCGGGACAGGGGCCAAACAATGAGCAGTTCTTC. It codes for CSAPGQGPNNEQFF.

The chain couples TRBV27 to TRBJ2-1, with TRBD1 as a possible D gene (6 bases). The CDR3 has 14 residues. With 6 bases removed from V and 4 bases from J, the gap between germline ends came to 13 bases. Germline CDR1 and CDR2: MNHEY and SMNVEV (reference sequence). DNA of the CDR3: TGTGCCAGCAGCCCTCAGGGGCCGTACAATGAGCAGTTCTTC. It yields the protein CASSPQGPYNEQFF.

The chain combines TRBV5-6 with TRBJ1-4; 10 bases are a match to TRBD1. Germline CDR1 reads SGHDT; CDR2 reads YYEEEE. Trimming at V came to 10 bases and at J to 7 bases, leaving 10 bases not matched to a gene. The CDR3 has 14 residues. Written as DNA, the CDR3 is TGTGCCGGCTGGGGGACAGGGGACGGTGAAAAACTGTTTTTT. Translated, it gives CAGWGTGDGEKLFF.

The chain is built from TRBV27 and TRBJ2-7; D may be TRBD1 (5 bases). This CDR3 comprises 16 residues. V gave up 2 bases and J gave up 3 bases, with 17 bases separating them. The germline V gene has CDR1 MNHEY and CDR2 SMNVEV (reference sequence). The CDR3 spells CASSLGLGRERYEQYF. The CDR3 DNA sequence: TGTGCCAGCAGTTTAGGTTTGGGCAGGGAACGCTACGAGCAGTACTTC.

The chain carries TRBV9 and TRBJ1-5, with a possible D match to TRBD1 (6 bases). V lost 7 bases, J lost 6 bases, and 17 bases lay in between. CDR3 length: 14 residues. The germline V gene has CDR1 SGDLS and CDR2 YYNGEE. In nucleotides, the CDR3 is TGTGCCAGCGGAGGGGGGGGGCCCGCTCAGCCCCAGCATTTT. This codes for CASGGGGPAQPQHF.

The V call is TRBV27, the J call TRBJ1-5, with D unclear. V was cut by 3 bases and J by 4 bases, with 13 bases left in between. The CDR3 runs 15 residues. Germline values: CDR1 MNHEY, CDR2 SMNVEV (reference sequence). The CDR3 DNA sequence: TGTGCCAGCAGTTTTGGACCTTGGAGTAATCAGCCCCAGCATTTT. Protein product: CASSFGPWSNQPQHF.

This clonotype came up a few times. V and J are TRBV6-2 or TRBV6-3 and TRBJ1-1; D possibly corresponds to TRBD1 (6 bases). Trimming removed 7 bases at V and 4 bases at J, with 19 bases between. The germline gives CDR1 MNHEY, CDR2 SVGEGT. The CDR3 is made up of 15 amino acids. The CDR3 spells CASTGTTGRSTEAFF. The CDR3 DNA reads as TGTGCCAGCACTGGTACGACAGGCAGGAGCACTGAAGCTTTCTTT.

J is TRBJ2-1 and V is TRBV6-1; 14 positions match TRBD2. The J call may be incorrect, as the DNA end agrees better with TRBJ2-7. Looked up from germline, CDR1 is MNHNS and CDR2 is SASEGT. The CDR3 runs 17 residues. In DNA, the CDR3 is TGTGCCGGGGGGACTAGCGGGAGAATCTCCTCCTACAATGAGCAGTACTTC. This sequence encodes CAGGTSGRISSYNEQYF.

Note on this clonotype: This may come from a read error, since a much larger clone is one base off. The chain carries TRBV15 and TRBJ2-7; TRBD2 agrees at 9 bases. CDR1 is LNHNV, CDR2 YYDKDF, per germline (reference sequence). The CDR3 totals 14 residues. With 6 bases clipped from V and 7 bases from J, the junction kept 10 bases outside the gene matches. CDR3 DNA sequence: TGTGCCACCAGTCTCGGGACTAGCTTGCATGAGCAGTACTTC. Protein sequence: CATSLGTSLHEQYF.

In this sample, this clonotype turned up many times. The V gene is TRBV5-1, the J gene TRBJ2-5; D gene uncertain. The ends were cut back, 0 bases at V and 5 bases at J, with 8 bases in the middle. The CDR3 is 13 amino acids. The germline CDR1 and CDR2 sequences are SGHRS and YFSETQ. Here the CDR3 DNA reads TGCGCCAGCAGCTTGGCCCTGGGGGAGACCCAGTACTTC. It specifies CASSLALGETQYF.

Points on this clonotype: This sequence may be a read error, since a much larger clone differs from it by one base. V and J are TRBV29-1 and TRBJ2-1; 9 positions match TRBD2. The germline V gene has CDR1 SQVTM and CDR2 ANQGSEA. With V trimmed by 0 bases and J by 13 bases, 19 bases remained unmatched. CDR3 length: 17 residues. CDR3 residues: CSVEDSRGTSSREAQFF. Here the CDR3 DNA reads TGCAGCGTTGAAGACAGCCGAGGGACTAGCAGCCGGGAGGCCCAGTTCTTC.

This chain joins TRBV7-2 and TRBJ2-5; D not resolved. The CDR3 loop spans 14 amino acids. With 7 bases removed from V and 0 bases from J, the gap between germline ends came to 12 bases. Germline CDR1 SGHTA, CDR2 FQGNSA. CDR3 coding DNA: TGTGCCAGCACCCTCGCAGTGCACCAAGAGACCCAGTACTTC. It translates to CASTLAVHQETQYF.

In its sample, this clonotype was seen a few times. DNA of the CDR3: TGTGCCAGCAGCTTAGCGGGGACAAACTACAATGAGCAGTTCTTC. It yields the protein CASSLAGTNYNEQFF. This rearrangement joins TRBV7-6 to TRBJ2-1, with D maybe TRBD1 (6 bases). There are 15 residues in the CDR3. Germline CDR1 SGHVS, CDR2 FNYEAQ. Trimming took 0 bases from V and 3 from J, leaving 9 bases between them.

The DNA of the CDR3 is TGTGCCATCAGTTTCGGCGGGAGTGCGCGTTACGAGCAGTACTTC. Protein: CAISFGGSARYEQYF. This chain connects TRBV10-3 to TRBJ2-7; 7 nucleotides line up with TRBD2. The CDR3 has 15 amino acids. Unmatched junction bases numbered 11, after V lost 5 bases and J lost 4 bases. Germline CDR1 ENHRY, CDR2 SYGVKD.

The chain couples TRBV28 to TRBJ2-2, with TRBD2 matching 12 bases. With 10 bases clipped from V and 5 bases from J, the junction kept 8 bases outside the gene matches. The germline CDR1 and CDR2 sequences are MDHEN and SYDVKM. CDR3 length: 15 residues. The CDR3 DNA reads as TGTGCCACCCCTAGCGGGAGGGCCGGAACCGGGGAGCTGTTTTTT. It encodes CATPSGRAGTGELFF.

This clonotype was detected only a few times. The chain uses TRBV7-2 and TRBJ2-3; no clear D. V was cut by 0 bases and J by 3 bases, with 10 bases left in between. The germline CDR1 and CDR2 sequences are SGHTA and FQGNSA. The CDR3 runs 15 residues. The chain's CDR3 is CASSLAGLLTDTQYF. Written as DNA, the CDR3 is TGTGCCAGCAGCTTAGCAGGGCTGTTGACAGATACGCAGTATTTT.

This clonotype was observed once. This rearrangement joins TRBV12-3 or TRBV12-4 to TRBJ2-3; D gene uncertain. This CDR3 comprises 12 residues. With 7 bases removed from V and 11 bases from J, the gap between germline ends came to 16 bases. The CDR3 reads CASTRRPPRQYF. CDR3 DNA sequence: TGTGCCAGCACAAGAAGACCTCCAAGGCAGTATTTT.

The V gene is TRBV29-1, the J gene TRBJ1-2, with no clear D. This CDR3 is 13 amino acids long. CDR1 SQVTM and CDR2 ANQGSEA come from the germline V gene. The ends were cut back, 1 base at V and 4 bases at J, with 10 bases in the middle. CDR3 amino acids: CSVEGATVYGYTF. CDR3 sequence (DNA): TGCAGCGTTGAAGGCGCCACTGTCTATGGCTACACCTTC.

This clonotype was found many times. The chain combines TRBV4-2 with TRBJ2-1; 9 bases align to TRBD2. The CDR3 has 16 residues. Germline V gene lookup returns CDR1 LGHNA and CDR2 YNFKEQ. The trim removed 2 bases at V and 9 bases at J, leaving 11 bases unmatched. The CDR3 DNA reads as TGTGCCAGCAGCCAAAATGGCGGGGGGGCTTTTGGTGAGCAGTTCTTC. Translation: CASSQNGGGAFGEQFF.